This T cell receptor (beta chain) is drawn from a study of blood T cell repertoires in COVID-19 (dated by TCRdb to 2020 to 2021). Regarding the complete study: Samples from collaborators originated in the United States, Italy and Spain and spanned both the acute and convalescent phases of COVID-19. The material from the prospective study consisted of cDNA or gDNA derived from T cells, B-cell-depleted T cells, or PBMCs. The repertoires were released in a freely available public database intended as a resource for research on the immune response to SARS-CoV-2. The dataset comprised deeply sampled blood TCRbeta repertoires from subjects exposed to, actively infected with, or recovered from COVID-19. A de-identified subject ID, COVID-19 status, age in years and sex were almost always included in the sample metadata. The samples were drawn from two sources: the first 160 participants of the ongoing ImmuneRACE study, and approximately 1,300 subjects contributed by 6 global collaborators. Where HLA class I and class II types were available, the types were taken from metadata supplied by the sample provider, not from assay-based typing.

Worth noting for this clone: Its antigen remains undetermined. No much larger clone is present one base from it, and per-base qualities are unavailable.

Whole blood was collected in K2EDTA tubes by collaborating institutions according to the institutions' own protocols. For TCRbeta analysis, collaborators shipped samples in one of three forms: frozen whole blood, isolated PBMCs, or DNA extracted from either of those sample types. TCRbeta CDR3 regions were amplified from genomic DNA using the immunoSEQ Assay, a bias-controlled multiplex PCR. Per the authors' processing: The number of nucleated cells in each sample was estimated from the amplification of reference gene primers within the assay. To quantify the absolute abundance of each unique TCRbeta CDR3 rearrangement, sequence reads were collapsed and filtered. For each sample, productive Simpson clonality was calculated as the square root of Simpson's diversity index across productive rearrangements. Sourced from immuneACCESS, this table was stored by TCRdb with only in-frame sequences that have V and J called. A share of the clones is absent; for the studies checked, an unresolved V gene accounts for under half, and the remainder has no known explanation. V, J and clone size reflect that table, while D and trimming were determined from the DNA. For this sample the table gives 70,000 to 90,000 clones, of which approximately 86% were detected only once. Approximately 8.1% of the sample is taken by the ten largest.

On the study overall, not on this receptor specifically: How much clinical and demographic metadata was included differed by source and by participant, and the metadata was provided uncurated.

The specimen was peripheral blood. This clonotype was sampled from a man at least 80 years old with active or convalescent COVID-19.

The CDR3 here reads CASSQRGEQFF. Here is the DNA: TGTGCCAGCAGCCAACGGGGGGAGCAGTTCTTC. This sequence uses TRBV3-1 (or the pseudogene TRBV3-2) and TRBJ2-1; the D gene is perhaps TRBD2, on 6 matching bases. CDR1 and CDR2, looked up from the germline V gene (reference sequence), are LGHDT and YNNKEL. The junction carries 6 bases between V and J, which are trimmed by 2 bases and 10 bases respectively. The CDR3 holds 11 amino acids from the cysteine to the phenylalanine. The kept DNA is CDR3 alone, 33 bases in frame from the first base.